This is a list of T cell receptor beta chains from one sample in a study of T cells in Graves' hyperthyroidism and ophthalmopathy. A single record per CDR3 protein comes from TCRdb applying MiXCR to the multiplex PCR reads. The repertoire has about 420,000 distinct CDR3 sequences, less than 20% of them found once; the top ten carry over 12%. Sequencing was carried out using blood. The receptors shown here come from a woman between 18 and 30 years old with Graves' hyperthyroidism. Both conserved end residues are part of each CDR3. The D gene is left open where the match is weak. For some rows the clone size is stated as once, few or many, or as a class when expanded; others skip it.

CDR3,DNA,V,size,J,D
CASGSSGYEQYF,TGCGCCAGCGGATCTTCGGGTTACGAGCAGTACTTC,TRBV5-1,many,TRBJ2-7,.
CASSSLAGRVETQYF,TGTGCCAGCAGCTCACTAGCGGGAAGGGTAGAGACCCAGTACTTC,TRBV27,few,TRBJ2-5,TRBD2
CASSPRAWQETQYF,TGTGCCAGCAGTCCCCGGGCCTGGCAAGAGACCCAGTACTTC,TRBV27,many,TRBJ2-5,.
CASSPLGLAERAGGELFF,TGCGCCAGCAGCCCATTGGGACTAGCGGAACGGGCCGGCGGGGAGCTGTTTTTT,TRBV4-1,.,TRBJ2-2,TRBD2
CASSASSRRETQYF,TGTGCCAGCAGCGCCTCCAGCAGACGAGAGACCCAGTACTTC,TRBV7-2,many,TRBJ2-5,.
CASSLRGTGLYEQYF,TGTGCCAGCAGCTTACGCGGGACAGGGCTCTACGAGCAGTACTTC,TRBV7-9,many,TRBJ2-7,TRBD1
CASSGARSNYGYTF,TGTGCCAGCAGTGGGGCCCGGTCTAACTATGGCTACACCTTC,TRBV6-1,.,TRBJ1-2,.
CASSQAFPGLAGSPDYEQYF,TGCGCCAGCAGCCAAGCCTTCCCGGGACTAGCGGGAAGCCCCGACTACGAGCAGTACTTT,TRBV4-1,few,TRBJ2-7,TRBD2
CASSPREGLGDEQFF,TGTGCCAGCAGCCCCCGAGAAGGACTTGGGGATGAGCAGTTCTTC,TRBV7-9,many,TRBJ2-1,.
CASQAGPGAATYEQYF,TGCGCCAGCCAGGCGGGTCCGGGGGCGGCTACCTACGAGCAGTACTTC,TRBV5-1,.,TRBJ2-7,.